This is a list of T cell receptor beta chains from one sample in a study of beta chain features in type 1 diabetes. The protocol was immunoSEQ multiplex PCR, while the TCRdb copy is restricted to in-frame clones and leaves out a portion. The table has over 700,000 clones, around a sixth seen once. The sequencing sample was made of naive CD4+ T cells from blood. The receptors derive from a young woman in good health. CDR3s include the opening cysteine and the closing phenylalanine or tryptophan. Fields, in order: V gene, clone size, J gene, D gene, CDR3 DNA, CDR3 protein. D genes are given only for firm matches. Size tells how often a clone was seen (once, few, many) or the class of an expanded clone, and some rows leave it out.

v_gene: TRBV4-2
abundance: few
j_gene: TRBJ1-2
d_gene: .
CDR3nt: TGTGCCAGCAGCCAGGCCCTAGGGGCAGAATTCTATGGCTACACCTTC
CDR3aa: CASSQALGAEFYGYTF

v_gene: TRBV7-2
abundance: .
j_gene: TRBJ2-5
d_gene: TRBD2
CDR3nt: TGTGCCAGCAGCCCCGGACTAGCGGGTGGGGAGACCCAGTACTTC
CDR3aa: CASSPGLAGGETQYF

v_gene: TRBV6-5
abundance: .
j_gene: TRBJ2-5
d_gene: TRBD2
CDR3nt: TGTGCCAGCAGTTACGGTTGGGGCGGGAGGACAGAGACCCAGTACTTC
CDR3aa: CASSYGWGGRTETQYF

v_gene: TRBV25-1
abundance: .
j_gene: TRBJ2-2
d_gene: TRBD1
CDR3nt: TGTGCCAGCAGTGCCCGACAGGGGGTAGGGACCGGGGAGCTGTTTTTT
CDR3aa: CASSARQGVGTGELFF

v_gene: TRBV7-9
abundance: .
j_gene: TRBJ1-1
d_gene: TRBD1
CDR3nt: TGTGCCAGCAGCCCTCGACAGGGGAGCCCTGAAGCTTTCTTT
CDR3aa: CASSPRQGSPEAFF

v_gene: TRBV7-9
abundance: .
j_gene: TRBJ2-1
d_gene: .
CDR3nt: TGTGCCAGCAGCTTGGGGCGGGACGACAATGAGCAGTTCTTC
CDR3aa: CASSLGRDDNEQFF

v_gene: TRBV28
abundance: .
j_gene: TRBJ2-1
d_gene: .
CDR3nt: TGTGCCACCAAGTCGTCAGGGAACCGCAATGAGCAGTTCTTC
CDR3aa: CATKSSGNRNEQFF

v_gene: TRBV7-2
abundance: .
j_gene: TRBJ2-1
d_gene: TRBD2
CDR3nt: TGTGCCAGCAGCTTATTGTCTAGCGGGAGTTACGAGCAGTTCTTC
CDR3aa: CASSLLSSGSYEQFF

v_gene: TRBV7-9
abundance: .
j_gene: TRBJ2-1
d_gene: TRBD2
CDR3nt: TGTGCCAGCAGACAGACTAGCGGGAGCAATGAGCAGTTCTTC
CDR3aa: CASRQTSGSNEQFF

v_gene: TRBV7-9
abundance: .
j_gene: TRBJ2-1
d_gene: .
CDR3nt: TGCGCCAGCAGCCAAGAAGGAGGCAATGAGCAGTTCTTC
CDR3aa: CASSQEGGNEQFF

v_gene: TRBV4-2
abundance: few
j_gene: TRBJ2-1
d_gene: .
CDR3nt: TGTGCCAGCAGCCAGGAGGGGGTCCGCTCGAATGAGCAGTTCTTC
CDR3aa: CASSQEGVRSNEQFF

v_gene: TRBV29-1
abundance: .
j_gene: TRBJ2-1
d_gene: .
CDR3nt: TGCAGCGCACAATCCTACAATGAGCAGTTCTTC
CDR3aa: CSAQSYNEQFF

v_gene: TRBV7-2
abundance: .
j_gene: TRBJ1-2
d_gene: TRBD1
CDR3nt: TGTGCCAGCACCATACAGGGGATCCTCGGCTACACCTTC
CDR3aa: CASTIQGILGYTF

v_gene: TRBV7-3
abundance: once
j_gene: TRBJ2-1
d_gene: .
CDR3nt: TGTGCCAGCAGCTCCGCCCGGGGCAATGAGCAGTTCTTC
CDR3aa: CASSSARGNEQFF

v_gene: TRBV15
abundance: few
j_gene: TRBJ2-7
d_gene: .
CDR3nt: TGTGCCACCAGCAGAGAAATAAGATACGAGCAGTACTTC
CDR3aa: CATSREIRYEQYF

v_gene: TRBV5-4
abundance: few
j_gene: TRBJ2-1
d_gene: .
CDR3nt: TGTGCCAGCAGCTTCCCCGGCGGTAACAATGAGCAGTTCTTC
CDR3aa: CASSFPGGNNEQFF

v_gene: TRBV23-1
abundance: .
j_gene: TRBJ2-3
d_gene: TRBD2
CDR3nt: TGCGCCAGCAGTGGCCAGTGTTCGCGGGAGGTAGGAGATACGCAGTATTTT
CDR3aa: CASSGQCSREVGDTQYF

v_gene: TRBV4-3
abundance: .
j_gene: TRBJ2-3
d_gene: .
CDR3nt: TGCGCCAGCAGCCAGTTGGGGGCAGATACGCAGTATTTT
CDR3aa: CASSQLGADTQYF

v_gene: TRBV28
abundance: .
j_gene: TRBJ2-7
d_gene: TRBD2
CDR3nt: TGTGCCAGCAGTTCTTCCTCTAGCGGGAGGGCCGACGAGCAGTACTTC
CDR3aa: CASSSSSSGRADEQYF

v_gene: TRBV5-1
abundance: .
j_gene: TRBJ2-5
d_gene: TRBD1
CDR3nt: TGCGCCAGCAGCAAGACGACAGGGGGAGAGACCCAGTACTTC
CDR3aa: CASSKTTGGETQYF

v_gene: TRBV5-6
abundance: .
j_gene: TRBJ1-2
d_gene: TRBD1
CDR3nt: TGTGCCAGCAGCTTGGGGCAGGGGGCTGGCTACACCTTC
CDR3aa: CASSLGQGAGYTF

v_gene: TRBV7-2
abundance: .
j_gene: TRBJ2-7
d_gene: TRBD2
CDR3nt: TGTGCCAGCAGCCCTAAAATGTTCCTAGCGGGAGAGGGTTACGAGCAGTACTTC
CDR3aa: CASSPKMFLAGEGYEQYF

v_gene: TRBV28
abundance: .
j_gene: TRBJ2-5
d_gene: TRBD1
CDR3nt: TGTGCCAGCCTTCCGGCAGGACAGGGGGGTGGGTACCAAGAGACCCAGTACTTC
CDR3aa: CASLPAGQGGGYQETQYF

v_gene: TRBV4-2
abundance: .
j_gene: TRBJ2-3
d_gene: TRBD2
CDR3nt: TGTGCCAGCAGCCAGGGGGGGTATACGCAGTATTTT
CDR3aa: CASSQGGYTQYF

v_gene: TRBV18
abundance: few
j_gene: TRBJ1-1
d_gene: .
CDR3nt: TGTGCCAGCTCACCCCCGTCTACGAACACTGAAGCTTTCTTT
CDR3aa: CASSPPSTNTEAFF

v_gene: TRBV29-1
abundance: once
j_gene: TRBJ2-7
d_gene: .
CDR3nt: TGCAGCGTTGCCTCCTCTACTCTACTCTACGAGCAGTACTTC
CDR3aa: CSVASSTLLYEQYF

v_gene: TRBV6-5
abundance: .
j_gene: TRBJ2-4
d_gene: .
CDR3nt: TGTGCCAGCAGGCCCCCTACAGGAAACATTCAGTACTTC
CDR3aa: CASRPPTGNIQYF

v_gene: TRBV10-3
abundance: .
j_gene: TRBJ2-3
d_gene: .
CDR3nt: TGTGCCATCAGTGGAGGGCCAGGGGACCCCACAGATACGCAGTATTTT
CDR3aa: CAISGGPGDPTDTQYF

v_gene: TRBV7-9
abundance: few
j_gene: TRBJ1-3
d_gene: .
CDR3nt: TGTGCCAGCAGCTTAGGGCTCTCAGGAAACACCATATATTTT
CDR3aa: CASSLGLSGNTIYF

v_gene: TRBV27
abundance: few
j_gene: TRBJ2-7
d_gene: .
CDR3nt: TGTGCCAGCAGTTTATCGAAAGAGTACGAGCAGTACTTC
CDR3aa: CASSLSKEYEQYF

v_gene: TRBV9
abundance: few
j_gene: TRBJ1-3
d_gene: .
CDR3nt: TGTGCCAGCAGCGGGGGACGAGGAAACACCATATATTTT
CDR3aa: CASSGGRGNTIYF

v_gene: TRBV15
abundance: .
j_gene: TRBJ1-2
d_gene: .
CDR3nt: TGTGCCACCAGCCCAGACAGAAACTATGGCTACACCTTC
CDR3aa: CATSPDRNYGYTF

v_gene: TRBV5-4
abundance: .
j_gene: TRBJ2-7
d_gene: .
CDR3nt: TGTGCCAGCAGCCATGACAGGATCCGGAGCTCCTACGAGCAGTACTTC
CDR3aa: CASSHDRIRSSYEQYF

v_gene: TRBV9
abundance: .
j_gene: TRBJ1-4
d_gene: .
CDR3nt: TGTGCCAGCAGCGTAGGCCGTGGTAATGAAAAACTGTTTTTT
CDR3aa: CASSVGRGNEKLFF

v_gene: TRBV6-4
abundance: .
j_gene: TRBJ2-1
d_gene: TRBD2
CDR3nt: TGTGCCAGCAGCTTAGCGGGAGGGCAAGGGTATGAGCAGTTCTTC
CDR3aa: CASSLAGGQGYEQFF

v_gene: TRBV7-2
abundance: few
j_gene: TRBJ2-7
d_gene: TRBD1
CDR3nt: TGTGCCAGCAGCGCCGGACAGGGTCTAGGGCAGTACTTC
CDR3aa: CASSAGQGLGQYF

v_gene: TRBV27
abundance: .
j_gene: TRBJ2-7
d_gene: TRBD2
CDR3nt: TGTGCCAGCACCCTGGGTCCGGCGGGAGCCAGCGAGCAGTACTTC
CDR3aa: CASTLGPAGASEQYF

v_gene: TRBV7-9
abundance: .
j_gene: TRBJ2-1
d_gene: .
CDR3nt: TGTGCCAGCAGCTCCCCTCGGGAATACTACAATGAGCAGTTCTTC
CDR3aa: CASSSPREYYNEQFF

v_gene: TRBV11-2
abundance: .
j_gene: TRBJ2-2
d_gene: TRBD2
CDR3nt: TGTGCCAGCAGCCCCATAGCGGGAGAGAATCCCGGGGAGCTGTTTTTT
CDR3aa: CASSPIAGENPGELFF

v_gene: TRBV27
abundance: .
j_gene: TRBJ1-1
d_gene: .
CDR3nt: TGTGCCAGCAGTTTATCTACACGGCCGAACACTGAAGCTTTCTTT
CDR3aa: CASSLSTRPNTEAFF

v_gene: TRBV5-1
abundance: few
j_gene: TRBJ2-2
d_gene: .
CDR3nt: TGCGCCAGCAGCTTGGAGCAGGGTTGGGCCGGGGAGCTGTTTTTT
CDR3aa: CASSLEQGWAGELFF

v_gene: TRBV5-1
abundance: .
j_gene: TRBJ2-7
d_gene: .
CDR3nt: TGCGCCAGCAGCCGACCCGAGGGGCGGGAGCAGTACTTC
CDR3aa: CASSRPEGREQYF

v_gene: TRBV5-1
abundance: few
j_gene: TRBJ2-3
d_gene: .
CDR3nt: TGCGCCAGCAGCTTCGGTAGCAGCACAGATACGCAGTATTTT
CDR3aa: CASSFGSSTDTQYF

v_gene: TRBV10-3
abundance: few
j_gene: TRBJ2-5
d_gene: TRBD1
CDR3nt: TGTGCCATCAGTGATATCGACAGGGAGAAATTGGGCTTCTCAGAGACCCAGTACTTC
CDR3aa: CAISDIDREKLGFSETQYF

v_gene: TRBV11-2
abundance: few
j_gene: TRBJ2-7
d_gene: TRBD1
CDR3nt: TGTGCCAGCAGCAGCCTTGGGGGGACAGGGGTCTACGAGCAGTACTTC
CDR3aa: CASSSLGGTGVYEQYF

v_gene: TRBV5-1
abundance: few
j_gene: TRBJ2-2
d_gene: .
CDR3nt: TGCGCCAGCAGCTTGGAGAACGCCGGGGAGCTGTTTTTT
CDR3aa: CASSLENAGELFF

v_gene: TRBV6-5
abundance: few
j_gene: TRBJ2-5
d_gene: TRBD2
CDR3nt: TGTGCCAGCATAATTAGCGGGAGAGAGGAGACCCAGTACTTC
CDR3aa: CASIISGREETQYF

v_gene: TRBV5-8
abundance: .
j_gene: TRBJ2-3
d_gene: TRBD2
CDR3nt: TGTGCCAGCAGCTTGGGTCTAGCGGGTATGACAGATACGCAGTATTTT
CDR3aa: CASSLGLAGMTDTQYF

v_gene: TRBV7-2
abundance: .
j_gene: TRBJ2-3
d_gene: .
CDR3nt: TGTGCCAGCAGCTTAGCCAGGGGTCCCACAGATACGCAGTATTTT
CDR3aa: CASSLARGPTDTQYF

v_gene: TRBV4-1
abundance: few
j_gene: TRBJ2-3
d_gene: .
CDR3nt: TGCGCCAGCAGCCAATATACCAGCGCAGATACGCAGTATTTT
CDR3aa: CASSQYTSADTQYF

v_gene: TRBV4-3
abundance: few
j_gene: TRBJ1-1
d_gene: .
CDR3nt: TGCGCCAGCAGCAAGGGGGACCTCTTCACTGAAGCTTTCTTT
CDR3aa: CASSKGDLFTEAFF

v_gene: TRBV11-1
abundance: .
j_gene: TRBJ2-7
d_gene: .
CDR3nt: TGTGCCAGCAGCTCCCTAAAAGGGAGATCCTACGAGCAGTACTTC
CDR3aa: CASSSLKGRSYEQYF

v_gene: TRBV27
abundance: few
j_gene: TRBJ2-2
d_gene: TRBD2
CDR3nt: TGTGCCAGTAGCGGGAGATCGTCCGGGGAGCTGTTTTTT
CDR3aa: CASSGRSSGELFF